Presented here are 25 T cell receptor beta chains from one specimen sequenced in a study of blood T cell repertoires in COVID-19. Sequenced by immunoSEQ multiplex PCR; TCRdb stores in-frame clones only, minus some. This table has about 44,000 clones, 80% to 90% appearing once. The sequenced sample was peripheral blood. These receptors all stem from a man in his 70s with active COVID-19.

The chain has TRBV7-2 and TRBJ2-7, with a weak D call TRBD2 (5 bases). Trimming removed 8 bases at V and 5 bases at J, with 19 bases between. Germline V CDR1 and CDR2: SGHTA, FQGNSA. The CDR3 runs to 14 residues. The CDR3: CASSTLPGVNEQYF. Written as DNA, the CDR3 is TGTGCCAGCTCGACCCTCCCCGGGGTAAACGAGCAGTACTTC.

The gene calls are TRBV7-2 and TRBJ2-5; TRBD1 might be the D (5 bases). CDR3 size: 16 residues. Trimming removed 5 bases from V and 2 bases from J, with 18 bases in between. The germline V gene encodes CDR1 SGHTA and CDR2 FQGNSA. CDR3 sequence (DNA): TGTGCCAGCAGCCTCCCGGGCTTACAGGTTCAAGAGACCCAGTACTTC. Translated, it gives CASSLPGLQVQETQYF.

The chain uses TRBV10-3 and TRBJ1-5, with no clear D. The CDR3 runs 14 residues. V was clipped by 0 bases and J by 0 bases, with 3 bases between them. The germline V gene has CDR1 ENHRY and CDR2 SYGVKD. DNA for the CDR3: TGTGCCATCAGTGAGTCGAGTAGCAATCAGCCCCAGCATTTT. It translates to CAISESSSNQPQHF.

This rearrangement joins TRBV28 to TRBJ2-5; 10 nucleotides match TRBD2. Germline assignment: CDR1 MDHEN and CDR2 SYDVKM. CDR3 length equals 17 residues. The J segment lost 4 bases and the V segment lost 5 bases, leaving 13 bases of the junction unmatched. DNA of the CDR3: TGTGCCAGCAGTATTACCGGGACTAGCGAGGTAGGAGAGACCCAGTACTTC. Translated, it gives CASSITGTSEVGETQYF.

The gene calls are TRBV21-1 and TRBJ2-7; TRBD2 was called by the table and not checked on the DNA. TRBV21-1 is a pseudogene locus. CDR3 length: 17 amino acids. The CDR3 region has the DNA TGTGCCAGCAGCAAACGGTTTCGGTTTATGCACTCCTACGAGCAGTACTTC. Protein product: CASSKRFRFMHSYEQYF.

The rearrangement uses TRBV9 and TRBJ2-3, with 7 bases fitting TRBD2. Germline CDR1 is SGDLS and CDR2 is YYNGEE. The CDR3 sequence is 18 residues long. V dropped 0 bases and J dropped 0; count of bases not matched to a gene: 10. CDR3 protein: CASSVGGQASGSTDTQYF. CDR3 coding DNA: TGTGCCAGCAGCGTAGGGGGCCAGGCTAGCGGTAGCACAGATACGCAGTATTTT.

This chain's CDR3 is CASSDNPRGNTEAFF. CDR3 nucleotides: TGTGCCAGTAGCGACAACCCGCGGGGGAACACTGAAGCTTTCTTT. V usage is TRBV19 and J usage is TRBJ1-1; D is uncertain. CDR1 and CDR2 (germline): LNHDA, SQIVND (reference sequence). V gave up 6 bases and J gave up 1 base, with 15 bases separating them. The CDR3 sequence is 15 residues long.

This chain connects TRBV7-9 to TRBJ2-7, with D possibly being TRBD2 (5 bases). V was shortened by 5 bases and J by 0 bases, with 5 bases between the two germline ends. Germline assignment: CDR1 SEHNR and CDR2 FQNEAQ (reference sequence). The CDR3 runs 12 residues. In nucleotides, the CDR3 is TGTGCCAGCAGCGCGGGCTCCTACGAGCAGTACTTC. Translating it yields CASSAGSYEQYF.

J is TRBJ2-1 and V is TRBV18; D perhaps matches TRBD1 (5 bases). With 3 bases removed from V and 2 bases from J, the gap between germline ends came to 11 bases. Per germline, CDR1 KGHSH and CDR2 LQKENI. CDR3 length equals 15 residues. The CDR3: CASSPDSDAYNEQFF. CDR3 in DNA: TGTGCCAGCTCACCTGACAGTGACGCCTACAATGAGCAGTTCTTC.

This clone has more than one count but fewer than ten. The V and J genes are TRBV4-1 and TRBJ2-7; 7 bases map to TRBD1. The CDR3 length is 12 residues. Germline V gives CDR1 MGHRA, CDR2 YSYEKL. V shed 6 bases, J shed 7 bases, and the junction held 6 bases outside the gene matches. CDR3 bases: TGCGCCAGCAGACAGGGGACGGGGGAGCAGTACTTC. It translates to CASRQGTGEQYF.

This sequence joins TRBV5-1 and TRBJ2-1; TRBD2 matches 8 bases. V lost 4 bases and J lost 4; bases outside the gene matches: 7. CDR3 length: 15 amino acids. Germline V gene data show CDR1 as SGHRS and CDR2 as YFSETQ. The CDR3 loop is CASSTGTSVYNEQFF. The DNA for the CDR3 is TGCGCCAGCAGCACCGGGACTAGTGTTTACAATGAGCAGTTCTTC.

The chain links TRBV7-9 to TRBJ1-5, with TRBD1 identical over 11 bases. This CDR3 comprises 15 residues. V shed 5 bases and J 2 bases; nucleotides not matched to a gene: 2. Germline values: CDR1 SEHNR, CDR2 FQNEAQ (reference sequence). The CDR3 coding sequence is TGTGCCAGCAGCCGGACAGGGGGCCGCAATCAGCCCCAGCATTTT. It yields the protein CASSRTGGRNQPQHF.

This chain connects TRBV7-2 to TRBJ2-7; 9 bases match TRBD1. CDR1 SGHTA and CDR2 FQGNSA come from the germline V gene. J lost 6 bases, V lost 5 bases, and 8 bases had no gene match. The CDR3 runs 14 residues. Here the CDR3 DNA reads TGTGCCAGCAGCGGGACAGGGAATTCTGGCGAGCAGTACTTC. Its protein is CASSGTGNSGEQYF. The whole variable domain, filled in from reference TRBV7-2 and TRBJ2-7, reads GAGVSQSPSNKVTEKGKDVELRCDPISGHTALYWYRQSLGQGLEFLIYFQGNSAPDKSGLPSDRFSAERTGGSVSTLTIQRTQQEDSAVYLCASSGTGNSGEQYFGPGTRLTVT.

This chain uses TRBV19 with TRBJ2-1, with a weak D call TRBD2 (6 bases). V lost 1 base to trimming and J lost 8 bases, with 21 bases between them. Germline V gives CDR1 LNHDA, CDR2 SQIVND (reference sequence). CDR3 length equals 17 residues. CDR3 nucleotide sequence: TGTGCCAGTAGTATAGCCGCGGGGCGGGGAGATGGGGATGAGCAGTTCTTC. It encodes CASSIAAGRGDGDEQFF.

This clone was observed once. The V call is TRBV6-2 or TRBV6-3, the J call TRBJ1-5, with D possibly being TRBD1 (6 bases). Per germline, CDR1 MNHEY and CDR2 SVGEGT. Between the trimmed V and J ends, which lost 0 bases and 3 bases, there was a span of 15 bases. This CDR3 spans 17 amino acids. The CDR3 DNA is TGTGCCAGCAGTTACTCGACCCACAGGGCTTACAATCAGCCCCAGCATTTT. Its translation: CASSYSTHRAYNQPQHF.

On this clone itself: The junction does not match germline at one end; this may be a read error. CDR3 bases: TGTGCCAGCAGTCTAAACGAGGACAGGGCCTTC. Translation gives CASSLNEDRAF. The genes are TRBV12-3 or TRBV12-4 and TRBJ1-2; 8 nucleotides agree with TRBD1. The CDR3 has 11 amino acids.

V is TRBV5-1 and J is TRBJ2-2; a possible D gene is TRBD1 (6 bases). V was shortened by 4 bases and J by 2 bases, with 12 bases between the two germline ends. CDR1 is SGHRS, CDR2 YFSETQ, per germline. The CDR3 loop spans 15 amino acids. The CDR3 protein is CASSLRDKNTGELFF. The CDR3 DNA reads as TGCGCCAGCAGCCTCCGGGACAAAAACACCGGGGAGCTGTTTTTT.

This sequence joins TRBV7-2 and TRBJ2-1, with 8 bases lining up with TRBD2. There are 19 residues in the CDR3. Germline lookup yields CDR1 SGHTA and CDR2 FQGNSA. J was trimmed by 6 bases and V by 5 bases; bases with no gene match: 21. CDR3 loop: CASSPSRWVGGALRNEQFF. CDR3 sequence (DNA): TGTGCCAGCAGCCCAAGTCGGTGGGTCGGGGGGGCCTTACGCAATGAGCAGTTCTTC.

The V and J genes are TRBV19 and TRBJ1-6; D remains unclear. Germline V gene sequence: CDR1 LNHDA, CDR2 SQIVND (reference sequence). Trimming cost V 10 bases and J 11 bases, with 18 bases left between them. The CDR3 has 13 amino acids. In nucleotides, the CDR3 is TGTGCCACCGAGCCAGACTATGGAGCACCCCTCCACTTT. Amino acids: CATEPDYGAPLHF.

In nucleotides, the CDR3 is TGTGCCAGCATCAGGCAGGGTTCATCCGGGGAGCTGTTTTTT. Protein sequence: CASIRQGSSGELFF. J is TRBJ2-2 and V is TRBV6-5; a weak D match, TRBD1 (5 bases). From germline, CDR1 is MNHEY and CDR2 SVGAGI. The CDR3 loop spans 14 amino acids. V dropped 7 bases and J dropped 6 bases, with 15 bases sitting between them.

This chain uses TRBV3-1 (or the pseudogene TRBV3-2) with TRBJ1-6; TRBD1 matches 7 bases. The CDR3 is 18 amino acids. The V segment lost 7 bases and the J segment 3 bases; nucleotides outside the gene matches: 15. Germline V gene data show CDR1 as LGHDT and CDR2 as YNNKEL (reference sequence). The CDR3 DNA follows: TGTGCCAGCACCTTATTTATTGGGGACAGAGGCTATAATTCACCCCTCCACTTT. This encodes CASTLFIGDRGYNSPLHF.

This chain connects TRBV28 to TRBJ2-7; TRBD2 is a possible D gene (7 bases). CDR3 length: 15 amino acids. V gave up 5 bases and J gave up 6 bases, with 20 bases separating them. Per germline, CDR1 MDHEN and CDR2 SYDVKM. As DNA, the CDR3 is TGTGCCAGCAGTGGGGGGGGCGTCCTGCGTCTCGAGCAGTACTTC. The encoded protein is CASSGGGVLRLEQYF.

This clone came up once. The chain links TRBV7-2 to TRBJ2-3; 8 bases match TRBD2. Germline trimming cut 1 base from V and 6 bases from J; bases unmatched to any gene: 6. The germline CDR1 and CDR2 sequences are SGHTA and FQGNSA. The CDR3 runs 15 residues. CDR3 bases: TGTGCCAGCAGCTTAGACCAGCGGGGGCCCGATACGCAGTATTTT. The encoded protein is CASSLDQRGPDTQYF. Full variable domain (missing parts from reference TRBV7-2 and TRBJ2-3): GAGVSQSPSNKVTEKGKDVELRCDPISGHTALYWYRQSLGQGLEFLIYFQGNSAPDKSGLPSDRFSAERTGGSVSTLTIQRTQQEDSAVYLCASSLDQRGPDTQYFGPGTRLTVL.

Remarks on this clone: An end of the junction differs from the germline gene, which may be a read error. This rearrangement joins TRBV24-1 to TRBJ2-1, with TRBD1 matching over 9 bases. Germline V gene data show CDR1 as KGHDR and CDR2 as SFDVKD. The CDR3 is 16 residues long. CDR3 sequence reads: CATSGQRDRVYNEQFF. CDR3 nucleotides: TGTGCCACGAGTGGGCAACGGGACAGGGTCTACAATGAGCAGTTCTTC.

The CDR3 here is CASSLSGGRTYEQYF. CDR3 nucleotides: TGTGCCAGCAGCTTAAGCGGGGGGCGAACCTACGAGCAGTACTTC. This chain uses TRBV7-9 with TRBJ2-7; 9 bases line up with TRBD2. Germline-derived CDR1 and CDR2 are SEHNR and FQNEAQ (reference sequence). The V and J ends lost 2 bases and 2 bases, in that order; junction bases with no gene match: 4. This CDR3 is built from 15 residues.